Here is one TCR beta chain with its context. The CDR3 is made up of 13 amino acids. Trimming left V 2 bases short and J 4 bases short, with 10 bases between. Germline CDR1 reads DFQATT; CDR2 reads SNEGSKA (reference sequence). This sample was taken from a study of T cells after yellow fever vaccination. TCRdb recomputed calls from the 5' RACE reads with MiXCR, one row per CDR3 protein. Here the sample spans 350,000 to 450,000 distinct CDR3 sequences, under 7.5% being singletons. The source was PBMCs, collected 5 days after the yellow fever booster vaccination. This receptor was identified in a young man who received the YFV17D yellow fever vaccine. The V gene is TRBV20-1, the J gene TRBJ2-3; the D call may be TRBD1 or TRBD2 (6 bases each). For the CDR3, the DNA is TGCAGTGCTAGACAGGGGAGGCCAGATACGCAGTATTTT. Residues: CSARQGRPDTQYF.